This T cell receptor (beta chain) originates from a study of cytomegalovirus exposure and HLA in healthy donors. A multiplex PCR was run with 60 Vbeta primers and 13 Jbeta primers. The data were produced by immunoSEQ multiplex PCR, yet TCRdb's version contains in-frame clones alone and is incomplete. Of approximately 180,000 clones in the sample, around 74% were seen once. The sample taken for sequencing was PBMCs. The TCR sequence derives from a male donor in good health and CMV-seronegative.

In DNA, the CDR3 is TGTGCCAGCAGTGAAGCCGGGACTTGGGAGACCCAGTACTTC. Its translation: CASSEAGTWETQYF. The chain employs TRBV6-1 and TRBJ2-5; the D gene is possibly TRBD2 (6 bases). Germline values: CDR1 MNHNS, CDR2 SASEGT. Trimming shortened V by 0 bases and J by 5 bases, and 10 bases separated the two germline ends. The CDR3 loop spans 14 amino acids.